These 29 T cell receptor beta chains originate from one sample sequenced in a study of Ad26.COV2.S vaccination and SARS-CoV-2 variants. The treatment is: around 19 received Ad26.COV2.S at low or high dose, single or two shots; 5 received placebo; per-sample allocation not given. Sampling happened 63 days after the first vaccine or placebo injection. Assay used: immunoSEQ multiplex PCR; TCRdb lists only in-frame clones, some missing. The sample yields about 400,000 clones, about 83% seen once. The sequencing here drew on peripheral blood, taken in a trial of Ad26.COV2.S vaccine versus placebo. The receptors shown here come from a person aged 18 to 59 who received the Ad26.COV2.S COVID-19 vaccine or a placebo.

As to this clone: The sample carries other DNA sequences with the same CDR3. The chain links TRBV10-3 to TRBJ1-1, with D possibly being TRBD1 (6 bases). From germline, CDR1 is ENHRY and CDR2 SYGVKD. There are 12 residues in the CDR3. The ends were cut back, 4 bases at V and 5 bases at J, with 8 bases in the middle. The CDR3 spells CAISVQGTEAFF. CDR3 nucleotides: TGTGCCATCAGTGTGCAGGGGACTGAAGCTTTCTTT.

CDR3 region: CSYLRGNEQFF. CDR3 nucleotides: TGCAGCTATCTGCGGGGGAATGAGCAGTTCTTC. This chain connects TRBV20-1 to TRBJ2-1; 7 bases are shared with TRBD2. This CDR3 comprises 11 residues. The germline V gene encodes CDR1 DFQATT and CDR2 SNEGSKA (reference sequence).

The chain links TRBV3-1 (or the pseudogene TRBV3-2) to TRBJ1-6, with unresolved D. This CDR3 contains 16 residues. Per the germline V gene, CDR1 is LGHDT and CDR2 is YNNKEL (reference sequence). V was trimmed by 1 base and J by 0 bases, leaving 7 bases between them. Here the CDR3 DNA reads TGTGCCAGCAGCCAAGGGTTTAGCTCCTATAATTCACCCCTCCACTTT. Amino acids: CASSQGFSSYNSPLHF.

The gene calls are TRBV11-2 and TRBJ2-3; 10 nucleotides line up with TRBD2. The J segment lost 7 bases and the V segment lost 1 base, leaving 14 bases of the junction unmatched. This CDR3 region has 18 residues. Germline V gene sequence: CDR1 SGHAT, CDR2 FQNNGV. This CDR3 reads CASSLGLGLAVRGNTQYF. The CDR3 region has the DNA TGTGCCAGCAGCTTAGGGCTCGGACTAGCGGTCCGGGGGAATACGCAGTATTTT.

The chain couples TRBV10-1 to TRBJ2-5; either TRBD1 or TRBD2 may fit D (6 bases each). Germline assignment: CDR1 WNHNN and CDR2 SYGVQD (reference sequence). Trimming shortened V by 8 bases and J by 4 bases, and 23 bases separated the two germline ends. The length of the CDR3 is 16 residues. The CDR3 coding sequence is TGCGCCAGCCTGAAGCAGTGGGGAGAGGGGGGAGAGACCCAGTACTTC. Encoded protein: CASLKQWGEGGETQYF.

The chain couples TRBV2 to TRBJ2-1; tentatively, D is TRBD2 (6 bases). The V end lost 11 bases, the J end lost 4 bases, and 15 bases lay between the germline ends. There are 13 residues in the CDR3. CDR1 and CDR2 from the germline V gene are SNHLY and FYNNEI. CDR3 bases: TGTGCCTGCGGGCCGGAGGGTTACAATGAGCAGTTCTTC. Translated, it gives CACGPEGYNEQFF.

The chain couples TRBV6-2 or TRBV6-3 to TRBJ2-2, with D possibly being TRBD1 or TRBD2 (5 bases each). V lost 4 bases and J 4 bases, leaving 7 bases between the germline ends. The CDR3 spans 13 residues. Germline V lookup: CDR1 MNHEY, CDR2 SVGEGT. The CDR3: CASSWDGTGELFF. For the CDR3, the DNA is TGTGCCAGCAGTTGGGACGGCACCGGGGAGCTGTTTTTT.

The chain employs TRBV7-8 and TRBJ2-1; D may be TRBD2 (7 bases). CDR1 and CDR2 from the germline V gene are SGHVS and FQNEAQ. This CDR3 is built from 19 residues. Trimming took off 5 bases at V and 0 bases at J, with 23 bases between the two ends. The CDR3 DNA sequence: TGTGCCAGCAGCAATTTTGGGGGGGCCCTAACAAGCTCCTACAATGAGCAGTTCTTC. Its protein is CASSNFGGALTSSYNEQFF.

In this sample, this clone turned up once. The chain couples TRBV6-4 to TRBJ2-3, with D unresolved. V was cut by 6 bases and J by 4 bases, with 11 bases left in between. CDR1 and CDR2 from the germline V gene are MRHNA and SNTAGT. The CDR3 contains 13 residues. The CDR3: CASSLSTADTQYF. The CDR3 DNA follows: TGTGCCAGCAGCCTTTCGACTGCAGATACGCAGTATTTT.

The chain is built from TRBV4-1 and TRBJ1-1; D is perhaps TRBD1 (5 bases). This CDR3 is built from 14 residues. Trimming took off 1 base at V and 6 bases at J, with 12 bases between the two ends. Germline CDR1 is MGHRA and CDR2 is YSYEKL. CDR3 DNA: TGCGCCAGCAGCCAAGTGGGTAAGGGGCCTGAAGCTTTCTTT. Its translation: CASSQVGKGPEAFF.

This sequence joins TRBV27 and TRBJ1-6, with 7 bases lining up with TRBD1. The germline V gene has CDR1 MNHEY and CDR2 SMNVEV (reference sequence). The CDR3 is 14 amino acids. With V trimmed by 10 bases and J by 7 bases, 10 bases remained unmatched. The CDR3 loop is CATTGQDYNSPLHF. Here the CDR3 DNA reads TGTGCCACCACCGGACAGGACTACAATTCACCCCTCCACTTT.

The rearrangement joins TRBV3-1 (or the pseudogene TRBV3-2) to TRBJ2-7, with D perhaps matching TRBD1 or TRBD2 (5 bases each). V was shortened by 6 bases and J by 5 bases, with 14 bases between the two germline ends. This CDR3 is 13 amino acids long. CDR1 and CDR2 from the germline V gene are LGHDT and YNNKEL (reference sequence). The CDR3 region has the DNA TGTGCCAGCAGACACCGGGACCAGAACGAGCAGTACTTC. This sequence encodes CASRHRDQNEQYF.

The chain joins TRBV27 to TRBJ1-1; D possibly corresponds to TRBD1 (5 bases). V was clipped by 3 bases and J by 3 bases, with 8 bases between them. This CDR3 has 13 amino acids. Per germline, CDR1 MNHEY and CDR2 SMNVEV (reference sequence). The chain's CDR3 is CASSFPGDTEAFF. The DNA of the CDR3 is TGTGCCAGCAGTTTTCCGGGGGACACTGAAGCTTTCTTT.

The chain couples TRBV18 to TRBJ1-1; TRBD1 might be the D (5 bases). Trimming removed 3 bases at V and 5 bases at J, with 10 bases between. This CDR3 region has 13 residues. CDR1 is KGHSH and CDR2 is LQKENI in the germline V gene. The CDR3 is CASSPQGETEAFF. In nucleotides, the CDR3 is TGTGCCAGCTCACCCCAGGGTGAAACTGAAGCTTTCTTT. Based on the CDR3 plus reference TRBV18 and TRBJ1-1, the full variable domain is NAGVMQNPRHLVRRRGQEARLRCSPMKGHSHVYWYRQLPEEGLKFMVYLQKENIIDESGMPKERFSAEFPKEGPSILRIQQVVRGDSAAYFCASSPQGETEAFFGQGTRLTVV.

The V and J genes are TRBV6-1 and TRBJ1-5, with D maybe TRBD1 (5 bases). The CDR3 length is 15 residues. V was trimmed by 4 bases and J by 4 bases, leaving 14 bases between them. The germline gives CDR1 MNHNS, CDR2 SASEGT. The CDR3 coding sequence is TGTGCCAGCAGTGTAGCGCAGGGCAATAATCAGCCCCAGCATTTT. Its translation is CASSVAQGNNQPQHF.

This clone was seen only a few times. The chain combines TRBV10-3 with TRBJ1-1; D gene unclear. The CDR3 totals 15 residues. Trimming took 3 bases from V and 1 from J, leaving 12 bases between them. CDR1 and CDR2 (germline): ENHRY, SYGVKD. The CDR3 is CAISEADDPNTEAFF. CDR3 in DNA: TGTGCCATCAGTGAAGCAGACGACCCGAACACTGAAGCTTTCTTT.

The chain joins TRBV5-1 to TRBJ2-1; a possible D gene is TRBD2 (5 bases). Trimming took 7 bases from V and 1 from J, leaving 12 bases between them. Germline V gene data show CDR1 as SGHRS and CDR2 as YFSETQ. The CDR3 spans 14 residues. The CDR3 reads CASEESGSYNEQFF. In DNA, the CDR3 is TGCGCCAGCGAAGAGAGCGGATCCTACAATGAGCAGTTCTTC.

CDR3 DNA sequence: TGTGCCAGCAGTGCACGACCCCGGGCGCTAGCGGGAGGTGGGGATACGCAGTATTTT. Amino acid sequence: CASSARPRALAGGGDTQYF. This chain connects TRBV2 to TRBJ2-3; 11 bases are shared with TRBD2. In germline, CDR1 is SNHLY, CDR2 FYNNEI. V lost 4 bases, J lost 6 bases, and 18 bases stayed unmatched. This CDR3 region has 19 residues.

The V call is TRBV29-1, the J call TRBJ1-2; D gene ambiguous. V was shortened by 0 bases and J by 4 bases, with 12 bases between the two germline ends. The CDR3 totals 14 residues. Germline CDR1 reads SQVTM; CDR2 reads ANQGSEA. CDR3 sequence (DNA): TGCAGCGTTGAAGACCCCGGCGGCCTCTATGGCTACACCTTC. Amino acids: CSVEDPGGLYGYTF.

Only a few counts were recorded for this clone. V usage is TRBV12-5 and J usage is TRBJ1-1, with D uncertain. Germline CDR1 LGHNT, CDR2 FRNRAP. The V and J ends lost 6 bases and 8 bases respectively, with 10 bases between them. This CDR3 region has 11 residues. CDR3 DNA: TGTGCTAGTGGCCAAGGCGGAGAAGCTTTCTTT. Residues: CASGQGGEAFF.

The V call is TRBV30, the J call TRBJ1-5; D ambiguous. CDR3 length equals 11 residues. V lost 5 bases, J lost 4 bases, and 6 bases lay in between. Germline CDR1 reads GTSNPN; CDR2 reads SVGIG (reference sequence). This chain's CDR3 is CAWGENQPQHF. The CDR3 nucleotides read TGTGCCTGGGGGGAAAATCAGCCCCAGCATTTT.

The J gene is TRBJ1-1, the V gene TRBV6-2 or TRBV6-3, with 7 bases that match TRBD1. The CDR3 sequence is 14 residues long. The ends lost 6 bases at V and 8 bases at J; junction bases unmatched: 12. Germline CDR1 is MNHEY and CDR2 is SVGEGT. CDR3: CASSQAEGGHEAFF. The CDR3 region has the DNA TGTGCCAGCAGCCAAGCCGAAGGGGGCCACGAAGCTTTCTTT.

This chain uses TRBV6-6 with TRBJ1-2; 8 positions agree with TRBD1. With 4 bases clipped from V and 5 bases from J, the junction kept 3 bases outside the gene matches. This CDR3 has 13 amino acids. CDR1 and CDR2 from the germline V gene are MNHNY and SVGAGI (reference sequence). CDR3 residues: CASSSDRVYGYTF. DNA of the CDR3: TGTGCCAGCAGTTCGGACAGGGTGTATGGCTACACCTTC.

This clone turned up a few times. The chain has TRBV23-1 and TRBJ2-7, with TRBD2 identical over 7 bases. TRBV23-1 is noted as an ORF with a role that remains uncertain. The CDR3 is 16 residues long. V trimming: 5 bases; J trimming: 5 bases; junction bases outside the gene matches: 15. CDR3 in amino acids: CASSGELSSGGDEQYF. CDR3 DNA: TGCGCCAGCAGTGGAGAACTGTCTAGCGGTGGCGACGAGCAGTACTTC.

V usage is TRBV7-6 and J usage is TRBJ1-1; TRBD1 is a possible D gene (6 bases). Germline-derived CDR1 and CDR2 are SGHVS and FNYEAQ. This CDR3 has 15 amino acids. V was shortened by 1 base and J by 0 bases, with 9 bases between the two germline ends. CDR3 DNA: TGTGCCAGCAGCTTAGTAGGGGGTTTGAACACTGAAGCTTTCTTT. It encodes CASSLVGGLNTEAFF.

The chain uses TRBV12-3 or TRBV12-4 and TRBJ2-2; D might be TRBD1 (6 bases). The V gene lost 10 bases and the J gene lost 5 bases, with 14 bases spanning the gap. There are 13 residues in the CDR3. The chain's CDR3 is CANIKRGTGELFF. The CDR3 DNA reads as TGTGCCAATATCAAAAGGGGGACCGGGGAGCTGTTTTTT.

This rearrangement joins TRBV5-4 to TRBJ2-1; a weak D match, TRBD2 (5 bases). CDR3 length: 15 residues. Germline-derived CDR1 and CDR2 are SGHNT and YYREEE (reference sequence). V lost 0 bases, J lost 2 bases, and 9 bases lay in between. The CDR3 loop reads CASSLESGPYNEQFF. CDR3 bases: TGTGCCAGCAGCTTGGAGAGCGGTCCCTACAATGAGCAGTTCTTC. Variable domain in full (rest from reference TRBV5-4 and TRBJ2-1): ETGVTQSPTHLIKTRGQQVTLRCSSQSGHNTVSWYQQALGQGPQFIFQYYREEENGRGNFPPRFSGLQFPNYSSELNVNALELDDSALYLCASSLESGPYNEQFFGPGTRLTVL.

The chain carries TRBV5-1 and TRBJ2-3; the D is unclear. Per the germline V gene, CDR1 is SGHRS and CDR2 is YFSETQ. V lost 4 bases and J lost 1, with 13 bases in between. The CDR3 has 15 residues. This chain's CDR3 is CASSRQASRTDTQYF. The CDR3 coding sequence is TGCGCCAGCAGCCGGCAGGCTAGTCGCACAGATACGCAGTATTTT.

This chain links TRBV2 with TRBJ2-1, with 10 bases that match TRBD1. Germline CDR1 reads SNHLY; CDR2 reads FYNNEI. Trimming at V came to 7 bases and at J to 8 bases, leaving 2 bases not matched to a gene. The CDR3 covers 12 residues. The DNA of the CDR3 is TGTGCCAGCATGGACAGGGGGGATGAGCAGTTCTTC. It encodes CASMDRGDEQFF.